These 30 T cell receptor beta chains were sequenced from one sample in a study of T cells after yellow fever vaccination. TCRdb re-called the 5' RACE reads through MiXCR, storing one row per CDR3 protein. The sample holds around 340,000 distinct CDR3 sequences, approximately 12% seen once. Material: CD4+ T cells sorted from PBMCs, obtained 15 days after the yellow fever booster vaccination. The source is a man aged 18 to 35 who received the YFV17D yellow fever vaccine.

The rearrangement uses TRBV5-1 and TRBJ1-1; 8 bases agree with TRBD1. CDR1 and CDR2 (germline): SGHRS, YFSETQ. CDR3 length: 13 amino acids. Trimming at V came to 4 bases and at J to 10 bases, leaving 9 bases not matched to a gene. For the CDR3, the DNA is TGCGCCAGCAGCCCCGGACAGGGTGTTCGAGCTTTCTTT. As protein: CASSPGQGVRAFF.

This clonotype was seen only a few times. This chain uses TRBV4-3 with TRBJ1-6, with D perhaps TRBD1 (6 bases). Germline-derived CDR1 and CDR2 are LGHNA and YSLEER. The length of the CDR3 is 16 residues. V gave up 0 bases and J gave up 8 bases, with 14 bases separating them. The CDR3 sequence is CASSQEIATGYSPLHF. CDR3 bases: TGCGCCAGCAGCCAAGAGATTGCTACAGGGTATTCACCCCTCCACTTT.

This clonotype has only a few counts. This chain joins TRBV4-2 and TRBJ2-1; TRBD2 aligns across 9 bases. Per germline, CDR1 LGHNA and CDR2 YNFKEQ. CDR3 length equals 16 residues. With V trimmed by 1 base and J by 2 bases, 3 bases remained unmatched. The CDR3 spells CASSQAPSGAYNEQFF. CDR3 DNA: TGTGCCAGCAGCCAAGCCCCTAGCGGGGCCTACAATGAGCAGTTCTTC.

This clonotype has a count of ten or more. The chain joins TRBV5-4 to TRBJ2-1; the D is unclear. Trimming shortened V by 5 bases and J by 0 bases, and 12 bases separated the two germline ends. From germline, CDR1 is SGHNT and CDR2 YYREEE (reference sequence). The CDR3 is 15 residues long. CDR3: CASSVSSSSYNEQFF. In DNA, the CDR3 is TGTGCCAGCAGTGTCTCATCGAGCTCCTACAATGAGCAGTTCTTC.

This clonotype turned up a few times. The rearrangement uses TRBV5-6 and TRBJ2-1; D not certain. This CDR3 is 13 amino acids long. V lost 3 bases to trimming and J lost 10 bases, with 14 bases between them. CDR1 is SGHDT and CDR2 is YYEEEE in the germline V gene. The CDR3 is CASSYGQRIEQFF. In nucleotides, the CDR3 is TGTGCCAGCAGCTATGGGCAACGTATCGAGCAGTTCTTC.

CDR3 coding DNA: TGTGCCAGCAGTTTACAATATAGGAACACTGAAGCTTTCTTT. Translated: CASSLQYRNTEAFF. The rearrangement uses TRBV12-3 or TRBV12-4 and TRBJ1-1; D unresolved. The CDR3 length is 14 residues. V lost 2 bases and J 1 base, leaving 8 bases between the germline ends.

V is TRBV20-1 and J is TRBJ2-5; unclear D gene. Germline loops: CDR1 DFQATT, CDR2 SNEGSKA (reference sequence). The CDR3 runs 14 residues. V lost 6 bases to trimming and J lost 3 bases, with 17 bases between them. The DNA for the CDR3 is TGCAGTGCAAACCCCTCCGGACCGAAAGAGACCCAGTACTTC. It translates to CSANPSGPKETQYF.

The rearrangement uses TRBV5-1 and TRBJ1-1; TRBD1 aligns across 7 bases. The germline CDR1 and CDR2 sequences are SGHRS and YFSETQ. The CDR3 sequence is 14 residues long. J gave up 4 bases and V 3 bases, and 6 bases lay outside the gene matches. The chain's CDR3 is CASSSQGLGTEAFF. The CDR3, as DNA: TGCGCCAGCAGCTCACAGGGGTTGGGCACTGAAGCTTTCTTT.

The chain employs TRBV5-1 and TRBJ1-5; TRBD1 matches at 7 bases. J was trimmed by 7 bases and V by 6 bases; bases with no gene match: 10. This CDR3 contains 14 residues. Germline V CDR1 and CDR2: SGHRS, YFSETQ. CDR3 sequence: CASIFSGGQQPQHF. CDR3 nucleotides: TGCGCCAGCATTTTTTCAGGGGGGCAACAGCCCCAGCATTTT.

This clonotype was seen repeatedly, ten times or more. The rearrangement uses TRBV7-2 and TRBJ2-1; D perhaps matches TRBD1 (5 bases). The CDR3 length is 14 residues. The V end was cut by 3 bases, the J end by 9 bases, with 15 bases between. Per the germline V gene, CDR1 is SGHTA and CDR2 is FQGNSA. The chain's CDR3 is CASSFGARYTEQFF. The CDR3 coding sequence is TGTGCCAGCAGCTTTGGGGCTCGGTATACTGAGCAGTTCTTC.

This clonotype was counted between two and nine times. The chain links TRBV4-3 to TRBJ2-6; the D gene is possibly TRBD2 (5 bases). Trimming stripped 0 bases from V and 0 bases from J, with 9 bases between. Germline V gene data show CDR1 as LGHNA and CDR2 as YSLEER. This CDR3 is 17 amino acids long. The CDR3 protein is CASSQDVDFSGANVLTF. CDR3 nucleotides: TGCGCCAGCAGCCAAGATGTGGACTTCTCTGGGGCCAACGTCCTGACTTTC.

The rearrangement links TRBV5-6 to TRBJ2-7; the D gene is possibly TRBD1 (6 bases). The CDR3 contains 14 residues. Looked up from germline, CDR1 is SGHDT and CDR2 is YYEEEE. V was trimmed by 5 bases and J by 0 bases, leaving 12 bases between them. The CDR3 protein is CASRPQTGSYEQYV. In nucleotides, the CDR3 is TGTGCCAGCAGACCCCAGACAGGCTCCTACGAGCAGTACGTC.

This clonotype was recorded a few times. The genes are TRBV7-9 and TRBJ1-6, with 7 bases fitting TRBD1. The trim removed 4 bases at V and 13 bases at J, leaving 1 base unmatched. The CDR3 sequence is 11 residues long. CDR1 and CDR2 (germline): SEHNR, FQNEAQ (reference sequence). The CDR3 DNA is TGTGCCAGCAGCTCAGGGGGTCCCCTCCACTTT. Residues: CASSSGGPLHF. The full variable domain, completed using reference TRBV7-9 and TRBJ1-6, is DTGVSQNPRHKITKRGQNVTFRCDPISEHNRLYWYRQTLGQGPEFLTYFQNEAQLEKSRLLSDRFSAERPKGSFSTLEIQRTEQGDSAMYLCASSSGGPLHFGNGTRLTVT.

The gene calls are TRBV28 and TRBJ1-1; D not certain. The length of the CDR3 is 15 residues. Trimming removed 3 bases at V and 2 bases at J, with 13 bases between. Per germline, CDR1 MDHEN and CDR2 SYDVKM. The CDR3 DNA sequence: TGTGCCAGCAGTTTGGTAGGGAGGTCCAACACTGAAGCTTTCTTT. Translation: CASSLVGRSNTEAFF.

Here the CDR3 DNA reads TGTGCCAGCAGTTACCGGGACAGACCGAACTATGGCTACACCTTC. Translated: CASSYRDRPNYGYTF. J is TRBJ1-2 and V is TRBV6-5; 7 nucleotides align to TRBD1. CDR1 and CDR2 from the germline V gene are MNHEY and SVGAGI. This CDR3 has 15 amino acids. The ends lost 2 bases at V and 2 bases at J; junction bases unmatched: 5.

The rearrangement uses TRBV28 and TRBJ2-5; D is uncertain. CDR3 size: 13 residues. From germline, CDR1 is MDHEN and CDR2 SYDVKM. V lost 4 bases and J lost 1, with 7 bases in between. The CDR3: CASSSPVQETQYF. In nucleotides, the CDR3 is TGTGCCAGCAGTTCCCCGGTCCAAGAGACCCAGTACTTC.

The chain employs TRBV4-3 and TRBJ1-2; the match to TRBD1 covers 7 bases. J lost 4 bases, V lost 4 bases, and 12 bases had no gene match. From germline, CDR1 is LGHNA and CDR2 YSLEER. The CDR3 is made up of 16 amino acids. CDR3 residues: CASSPSHTRDSYGYTF. CDR3 DNA sequence: TGCGCCAGCAGCCCTTCTCACACCCGGGACAGCTATGGCTACACCTTC.

The V gene is TRBV9, the J gene TRBJ2-7; 12 bases agree with TRBD1. The CDR3 length is 15 residues. CDR1 SGDLS and CDR2 YYNGEE come from the germline V gene. Trimming took 4 bases from V and 7 from J; bases not matched to a gene: 9. The DNA for the CDR3 is TGTGCCAGCAGCAGGGGGACAGGGGGCGAGGGTGAGCAGTACTTC. It codes for CASSRGTGGEGEQYF.

This clonotype was seen a handful of times. V and J are TRBV7-2 and TRBJ1-5; D remains unclear. Trimming removed 2 bases from V and 7 bases from J, with 9 bases in between. Germline V CDR1 and CDR2: SGHTA, FQGNSA. The CDR3 is made up of 13 amino acids. CDR3 region: CASSLLNNQPQHF. CDR3 DNA: TGTGCCAGCAGCTTACTCAACAACCAGCCCCAGCATTTT.

The chain has TRBV29-1 and TRBJ1-1; D gene unclear. The CDR3 runs 14 residues. Trimming left V 3 bases short and J 5 bases short, with 16 bases between. The germline V gene encodes CDR1 SQVTM and CDR2 ANQGSEA. The CDR3 spells CSVEPGPVVTEAFF. Here the CDR3 DNA reads TGCAGCGTTGAGCCTGGTCCGGTAGTGACTGAAGCTTTCTTT.

There are a few counts of this clonotype. The genes are TRBV10-3 and TRBJ2-1, with D perhaps matching TRBD1 or TRBD2 (5 bases each). This CDR3 is 14 amino acids long. Germline assignment: CDR1 ENHRY and CDR2 SYGVKD. Trimming took 3 bases from V and 3 from J, leaving 9 bases between them. The chain's CDR3 is CAISEWDLYNEQFF. The CDR3 nucleotides read TGTGCCATCAGTGAATGGGACCTCTACAATGAGCAGTTCTTC.

This clonotype was seen a few times. This sequence joins TRBV4-1 and TRBJ2-5; D is possibly TRBD1 or TRBD2 (5 bases each). This CDR3 has 14 amino acids. Between the trimmed V and J ends, which lost 4 bases and 2 bases, there was a span of 11 bases. Germline CDR1 reads MGHRA; CDR2 reads YSYEKL. The CDR3 bases are TGCGCCAGCAGCCCCCCGGGGCATCAAGAGACCCAGTACTTC. Its translation is CASSPPGHQETQYF.

This clonotype was seen only a few times. This chain's CDR3 is CASKAGTATYEQYF. The CDR3 DNA reads as TGCGCCAGCAAGGCCGGGACAGCTACCTACGAGCAGTACTTC. V is TRBV5-1 and J is TRBJ2-7; 7 positions agree with TRBD1. There are 14 residues in the CDR3. J lost 2 bases, V lost 6 bases, and 8 bases had no gene match. Germline V gene data show CDR1 as SGHRS and CDR2 as YFSETQ.

The V call is TRBV20-1, the J call TRBJ2-3, with D maybe TRBD2 (5 bases). The V gene lost 3 bases and the J gene lost 0 bases, with 10 bases spanning the gap. CDR1 is DFQATT and CDR2 is SNEGSKA in the germline V gene (reference sequence). This CDR3 has 14 residues. DNA for the CDR3: TGCAGTGCTAGGCGGGCGACTAGCACAGATACGCAGTATTTT. It is translated as CSARRATSTDTQYF.

The V gene is TRBV6-5, the J gene TRBJ2-2; TRBD2 matches 10 bases. After removal of 2 bases from V and 7 bases from J, the junction contained 10 bases not matched to a gene. The germline gives CDR1 MNHEY, CDR2 SVGAGI. CDR3 length: 17 residues. In DNA, the CDR3 is TGTGCCAGCAGTTACATTCGCCTAGCGGGGGACTTCGGGGAGCTGTTTTTT. This encodes CASSYIRLAGDFGELFF.

This clonotype has a handful of counts. The rearrangement links TRBV10-3 to TRBJ2-1; D possibly matches TRBD1 or TRBD2 (5 bases each). The CDR3 sequence is 14 residues long. With 6 bases removed from V and 7 bases from J, the gap between germline ends came to 16 bases. Germline lookup yields CDR1 ENHRY and CDR2 SYGVKD. CDR3 coding DNA: TGTGCCATCAGGAGAATCGGGACGGATAATGAGCAGTTCTTC. Its protein product is CAIRRIGTDNEQFF.

The chain employs TRBV7-2 and TRBJ1-2; 10 bases agree with TRBD1. Germline V gene lookup returns CDR1 SGHTA and CDR2 FQGNSA. After removal of 3 bases from V and 5 bases from J, the junction contained 9 bases not matched to a gene. The CDR3 sequence is 16 residues long. As DNA, the CDR3 is TGTGCCAGCAGCTTTGGGACAGGGGCGTTGCTTTATGGCTACACCTTC. This translates into CASSFGTGALLYGYTF.

The chain links TRBV4-2 to TRBJ1-4, with TRBD1 as a possible D gene (5 bases). This CDR3 region has 14 residues. V shed 8 bases and J shed 8 bases, with 18 bases lying between them. From germline, CDR1 is LGHNA and CDR2 YNFKEQ. The CDR3 sequence: CASGVGRADEKLFF. In DNA form, the CDR3 reads TGTGCCAGCGGTGTCGGCAGGGCCGACGAAAAACTGTTTTTT.

The chain joins TRBV5-6 to TRBJ2-2; 9 bases align to TRBD1. V was pared by 0 bases and J by 5 bases, with 8 bases of the junction left unmatched. The CDR3 runs 17 residues. Germline V lookup: CDR1 SGHDT, CDR2 YYEEEE. For the CDR3, the DNA is TGTGCCAGCAGCTTGGTGGGACAGGGAATCCGTACCGGGGAGCTGTTTTTT. Residues: CASSLVGQGIRTGELFF.

This clonotype showed up just a few times. The chain couples TRBV7-3 to TRBJ2-2, with 8 nucleotides matching TRBD1. The CDR3 runs to 14 residues. After removal of 5 bases from V and 7 bases from J, the junction contained 6 bases not matched to a gene. Per the germline V gene, CDR1 is SGHTA and CDR2 is FQGTGA. The chain's CDR3 is CASSPTGGVGELFF. CDR3 in DNA: TGTGCCAGCAGCCCCACAGGGGGAGTCGGGGAGCTGTTTTTT.